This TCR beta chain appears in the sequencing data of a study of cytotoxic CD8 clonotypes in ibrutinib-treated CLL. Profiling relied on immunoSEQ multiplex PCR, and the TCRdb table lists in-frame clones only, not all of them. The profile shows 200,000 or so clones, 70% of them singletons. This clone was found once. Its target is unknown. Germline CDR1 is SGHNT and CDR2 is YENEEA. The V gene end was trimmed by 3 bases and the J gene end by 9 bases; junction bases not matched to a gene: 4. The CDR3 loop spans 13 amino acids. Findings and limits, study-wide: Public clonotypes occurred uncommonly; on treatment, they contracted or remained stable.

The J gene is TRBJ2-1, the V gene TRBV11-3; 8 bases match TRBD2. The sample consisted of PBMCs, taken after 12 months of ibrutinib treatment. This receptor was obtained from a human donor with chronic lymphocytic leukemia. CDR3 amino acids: CASSLTSVGEQFF. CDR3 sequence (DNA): TGTGCCAGCAGCTTGACTAGCGTTGGTGAGCAGTTCTTC.